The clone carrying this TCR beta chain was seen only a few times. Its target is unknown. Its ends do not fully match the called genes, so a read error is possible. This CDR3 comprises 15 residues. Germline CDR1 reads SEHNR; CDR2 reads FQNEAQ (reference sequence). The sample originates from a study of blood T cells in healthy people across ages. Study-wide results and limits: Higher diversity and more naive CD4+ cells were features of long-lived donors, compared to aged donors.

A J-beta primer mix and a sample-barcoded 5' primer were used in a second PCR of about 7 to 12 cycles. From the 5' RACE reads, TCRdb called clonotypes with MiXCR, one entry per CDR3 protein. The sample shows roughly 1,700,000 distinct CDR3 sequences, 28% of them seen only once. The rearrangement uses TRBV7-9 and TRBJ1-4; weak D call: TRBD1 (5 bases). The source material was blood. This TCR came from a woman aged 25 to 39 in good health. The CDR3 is CASSPEGHPNEKLVF. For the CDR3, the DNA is TGTGCCAGCAGCCCCGAGGGGCACCCGAATGAAAAACTGGTTTTT.